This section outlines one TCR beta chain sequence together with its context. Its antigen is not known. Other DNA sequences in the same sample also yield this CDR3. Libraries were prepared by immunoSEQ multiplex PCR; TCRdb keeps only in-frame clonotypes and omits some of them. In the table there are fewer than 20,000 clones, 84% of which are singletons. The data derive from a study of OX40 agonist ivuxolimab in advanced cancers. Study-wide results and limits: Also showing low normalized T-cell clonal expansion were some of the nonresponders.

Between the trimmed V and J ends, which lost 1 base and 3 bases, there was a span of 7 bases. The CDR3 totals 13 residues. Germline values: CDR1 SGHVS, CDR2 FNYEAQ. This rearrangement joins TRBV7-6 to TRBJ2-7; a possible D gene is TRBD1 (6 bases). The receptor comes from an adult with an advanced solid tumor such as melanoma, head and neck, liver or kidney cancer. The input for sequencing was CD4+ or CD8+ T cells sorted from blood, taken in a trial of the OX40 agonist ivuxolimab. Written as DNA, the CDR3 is TGTGCCAGCAGCTTAGGACAGGACTACGAGCAGTACTTC. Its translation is CASSLGQDYEQYF.